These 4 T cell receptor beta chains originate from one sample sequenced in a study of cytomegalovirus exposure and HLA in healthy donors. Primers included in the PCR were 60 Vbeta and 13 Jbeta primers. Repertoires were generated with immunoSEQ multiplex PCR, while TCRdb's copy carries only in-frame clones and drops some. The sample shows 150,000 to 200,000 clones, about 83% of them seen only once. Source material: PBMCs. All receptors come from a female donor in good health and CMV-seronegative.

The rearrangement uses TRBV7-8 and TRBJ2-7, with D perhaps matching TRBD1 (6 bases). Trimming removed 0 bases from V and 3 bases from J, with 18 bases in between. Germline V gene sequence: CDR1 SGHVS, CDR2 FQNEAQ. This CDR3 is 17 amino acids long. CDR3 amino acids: CASSLAASWQGNYEQYF. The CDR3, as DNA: TGTGCCAGCAGCTTAGCCGCGTCGTGGCAGGGGAACTACGAGCAGTACTTC.

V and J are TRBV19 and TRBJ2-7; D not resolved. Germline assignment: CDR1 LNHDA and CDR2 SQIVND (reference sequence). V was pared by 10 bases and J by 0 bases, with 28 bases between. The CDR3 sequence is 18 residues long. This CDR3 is CAIPEAPNPPVSSYEQYF. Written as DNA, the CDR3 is TGTGCCATCCCCGAGGCCCCTAACCCCCCGGTAAGCTCCTACGAGCAGTACTTC.

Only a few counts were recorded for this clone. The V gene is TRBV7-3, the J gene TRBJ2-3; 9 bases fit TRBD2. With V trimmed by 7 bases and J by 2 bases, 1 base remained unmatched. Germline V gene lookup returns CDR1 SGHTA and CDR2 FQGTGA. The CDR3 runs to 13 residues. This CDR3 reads CASTSGATDTQYF. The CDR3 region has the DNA TGTGCCAGCACTAGCGGGGCCACAGATACGCAGTATTTT.

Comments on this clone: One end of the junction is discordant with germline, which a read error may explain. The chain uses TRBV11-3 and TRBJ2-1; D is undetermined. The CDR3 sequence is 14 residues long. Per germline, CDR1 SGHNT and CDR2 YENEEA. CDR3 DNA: TGTGCCAGCAGCTTACGAAACTCCTACAGTGAGCAGTTCTTC. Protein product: CASSLRNSYSEQFF. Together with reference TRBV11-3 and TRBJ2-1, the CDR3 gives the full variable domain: EAGVVQSPRYKIIEKKQPVAFWCNPISGHNTLYWYLQNLGQGPELLIRYENEEAVDDSQLPKDRFSAERLKGVDSTLKIQPAELGDSAVYLCASSLRNSYSEQFFGPGTRLTVL.